One TCR beta chain is described in this entry. One entry per CDR3 protein, called by TCRdb with MiXCR from the RT-PCR reads. Altogether 650,000 to 800,000 distinct CDR3 sequences are present, 14% being singletons, with the ten largest covering 3.6%. There are 15 residues in the CDR3. Germline V gives CDR1 SGDLS, CDR2 YYNGEE. Trimming left V 0 bases short and J 1 base short, with 10 bases between. The J gene is TRBJ1-1, the V gene TRBV9; tentative D call: TRBD1 (5 bases). The clonotype comes from a female donor in good health, serving as a healthy control. The sequenced sample was memory CD4+ T cells from blood. Here the CDR3 DNA reads TGTGCCAGCAGCGTAGCAGGGCAGGGGAACACTGAAGCTTTCTTT. It translates to CASSVAGQGNTEAFF. Filled out from reference TRBV9 and TRBJ1-1, the complete variable domain reads DSGVTQTPKHLITATGQRVTLRCSPRSGDLSVYWYQQSLDQGLQFLIQYYNGEERAKGNILERFSAQQFPDLHSELNLSSLELGDSALYFCASSVAGQGNTEAFFGQGTRLTVV.